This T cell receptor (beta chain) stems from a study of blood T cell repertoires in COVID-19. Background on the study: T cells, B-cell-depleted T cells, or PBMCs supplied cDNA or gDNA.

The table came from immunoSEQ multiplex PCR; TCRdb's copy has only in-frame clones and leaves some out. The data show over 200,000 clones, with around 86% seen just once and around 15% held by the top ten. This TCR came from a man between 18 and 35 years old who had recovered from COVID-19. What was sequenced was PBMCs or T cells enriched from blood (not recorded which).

The CDR3 protein is CASKGEGNSPLHF. CDR3 in DNA: TGTGCCAGCAAAGGTGAGGGTAATTCACCCCTCCACTTT. The gene calls are TRBV27 and TRBJ1-6; D remains ambiguous. The CDR3 is made up of 13 amino acids. Looked up from germline, CDR1 is MNHEY and CDR2 is SMNVEV (reference sequence). Trimming removed 7 bases at V and 6 bases at J, with 10 bases between.